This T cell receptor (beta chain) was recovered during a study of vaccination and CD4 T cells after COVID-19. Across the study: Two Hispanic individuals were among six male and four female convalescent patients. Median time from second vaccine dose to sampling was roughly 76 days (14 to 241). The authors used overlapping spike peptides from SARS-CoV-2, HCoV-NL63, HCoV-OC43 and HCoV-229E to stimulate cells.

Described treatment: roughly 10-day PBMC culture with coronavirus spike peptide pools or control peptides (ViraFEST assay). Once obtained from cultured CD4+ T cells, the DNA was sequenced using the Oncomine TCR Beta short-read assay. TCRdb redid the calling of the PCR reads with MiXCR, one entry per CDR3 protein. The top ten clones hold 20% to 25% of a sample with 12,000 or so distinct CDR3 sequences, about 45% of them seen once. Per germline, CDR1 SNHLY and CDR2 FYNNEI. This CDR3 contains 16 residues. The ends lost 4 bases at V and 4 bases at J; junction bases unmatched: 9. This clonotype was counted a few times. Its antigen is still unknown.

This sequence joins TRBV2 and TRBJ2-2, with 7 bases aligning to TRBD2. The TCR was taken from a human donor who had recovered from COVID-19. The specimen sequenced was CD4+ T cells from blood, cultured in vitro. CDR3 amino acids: CASSVGGGGTTGELFF. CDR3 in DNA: TGTGCCAGCAGTGTTGGTGGCGGGGGAACCACCGGGGAGCTGTTTTTT.